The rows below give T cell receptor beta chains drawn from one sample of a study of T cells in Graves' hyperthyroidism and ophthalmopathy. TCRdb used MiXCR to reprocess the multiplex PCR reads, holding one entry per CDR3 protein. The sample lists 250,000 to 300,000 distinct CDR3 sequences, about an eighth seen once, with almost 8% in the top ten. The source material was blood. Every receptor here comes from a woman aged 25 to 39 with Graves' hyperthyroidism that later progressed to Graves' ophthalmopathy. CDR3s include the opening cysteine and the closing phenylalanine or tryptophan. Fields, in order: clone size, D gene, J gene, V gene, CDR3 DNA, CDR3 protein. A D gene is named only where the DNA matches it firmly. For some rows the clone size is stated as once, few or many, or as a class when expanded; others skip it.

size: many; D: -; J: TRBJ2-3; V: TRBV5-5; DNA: TGTGCCAGCAGCTGGGACGGGTACACAGATACGCAGTATTTT; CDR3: CASSWDGYTDTQYF
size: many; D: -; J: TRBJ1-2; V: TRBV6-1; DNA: TGTGCCAGCAGAAACTCAGGGATCGGCTATGGCTACACCTTC; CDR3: CASRNSGIGYGYTF
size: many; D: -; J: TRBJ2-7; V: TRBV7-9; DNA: TGTGCCAGCAGCTTAGTAGGAGGGACTTCGTCCTACGAGCAGTACTTC; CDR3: CASSLVGGTSSYEQYF
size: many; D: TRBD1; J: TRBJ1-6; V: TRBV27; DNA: TGTGCCAGCAGTTTGATGGGACAGCGGTATAATTCACCCCTCCACTTT; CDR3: CASSLMGQRYNSPLHF
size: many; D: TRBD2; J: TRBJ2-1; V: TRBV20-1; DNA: TGCAGTGCTAGAGATCTGGCGGGGGACTCCTACAATGAGCAGTTCTTC; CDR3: CSARDLAGDSYNEQFF
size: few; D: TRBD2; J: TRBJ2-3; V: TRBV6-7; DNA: TGTGCCAGCAGTTCCGTCCGGGGGACTAGCGGTCCAGATACGCAGTATTTT; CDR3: CASSSVRGTSGPDTQYF
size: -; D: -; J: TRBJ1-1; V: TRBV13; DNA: TGTGCCAGCAGCTTAGGCCTGGGGGTTGGGACTGAAGCTTTCTTT; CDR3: CASSLGLGVGTEAFF
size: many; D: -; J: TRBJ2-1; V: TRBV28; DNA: TGTGCCAGCAGCGAGGAGGGAGGCCCTCGAATCTACAATGAGCAGTTCTTC; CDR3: CASSEEGGPRIYNEQFF
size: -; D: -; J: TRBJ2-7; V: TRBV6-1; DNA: TGTGCCACAAGAGAGGGACACCTTACCTACGAGCAGTACTTC; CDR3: CATREGHLTYEQYF
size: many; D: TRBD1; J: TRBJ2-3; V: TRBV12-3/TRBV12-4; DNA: TGTGCCAGCAGTTTGACAGGGGCAGATACGCAGTATTTT; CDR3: CASSLTGADTQYF
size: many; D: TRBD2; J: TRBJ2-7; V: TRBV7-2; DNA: TGTGCCAGCAGCCCGGGACTAGCGGGAGATGGTGACGAGCAGTACTTC; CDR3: CASSPGLAGDGDEQYF
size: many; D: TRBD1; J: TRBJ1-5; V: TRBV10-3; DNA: TGTGCCACCCGAGGGGGGACAGGGGGCGGTTGGGGCAATCAGCCCCAGCATTTT; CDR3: CATRGGTGGGWGNQPQHF
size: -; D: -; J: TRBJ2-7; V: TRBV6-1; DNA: TGTGCCAGCCAGAGGGGGAACCTCTACGAGCAGTACTTC; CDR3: CASQRGNLYEQYF
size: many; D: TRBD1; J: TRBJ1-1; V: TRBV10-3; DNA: TGTGCCATCAGTCTCGGGACAGGGAACACTGAAGCTTTCTTT; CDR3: CAISLGTGNTEAFF
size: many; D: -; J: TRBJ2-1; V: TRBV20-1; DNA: TGCAGTGCTAGCTGGACTCACAATGAGCAGTTCTTC; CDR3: CSASWTHNEQFF
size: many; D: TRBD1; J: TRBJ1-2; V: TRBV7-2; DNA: TGTGCCAGCAGCGATCCTTGGACAGGGCCCTATGGCTACACCTTC; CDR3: CASSDPWTGPYGYTF
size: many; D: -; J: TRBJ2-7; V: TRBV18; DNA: TGTGCCAGCTCAGCCCTAATTACTACCCACGAGCAGTACTTC; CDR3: CASSALITTHEQYF
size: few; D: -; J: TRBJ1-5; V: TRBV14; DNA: TGTGCCAGCAGCCGAGGTTTGGGCCAGCCCCAGCATTTT; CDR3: CASSRGLGQPQHF
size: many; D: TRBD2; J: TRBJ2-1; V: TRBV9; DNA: TGTGCCAGCAGCGTAGGGCGACTAGCGGGAGCTAATGAGCAGTTCTTC; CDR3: CASSVGRLAGANEQFF
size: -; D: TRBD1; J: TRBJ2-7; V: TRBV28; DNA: TGTGCCAGCGCTAGGACAGGGGGAATTGGGGAGCAGTACTTC; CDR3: CASARTGGIGEQYF
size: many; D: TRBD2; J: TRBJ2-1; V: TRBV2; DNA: TGTGCCAGCAGTCGGACTAGCCATGAGCAGTTCTTC; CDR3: CASSRTSHEQFF
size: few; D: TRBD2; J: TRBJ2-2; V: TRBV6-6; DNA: TGTGCCAGCAGTTACCCTGGACTAGCGGGCCTGAACACCGGGGAGCTGTTTTTT; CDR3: CASSYPGLAGLNTGELFF
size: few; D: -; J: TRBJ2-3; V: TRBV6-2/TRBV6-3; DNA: TGTGCCAGCAGTTACTCGATTTCCGGGGGAGCTAGCACAGATACGCAGTATTTT; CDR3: CASSYSISGGASTDTQYF
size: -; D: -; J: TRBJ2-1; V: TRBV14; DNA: TGTGCCAGCAGCCAAATCACAGGGGAGGTCTACAATGAGCAGTTCTTC; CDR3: CASSQITGEVYNEQFF
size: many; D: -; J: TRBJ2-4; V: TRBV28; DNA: TGTGCCAGCAGTTTATTGTTCAGGGGCTGGGGTTCGAACATTCAGTACTTC; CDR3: CASSLLFRGWGSNIQYF
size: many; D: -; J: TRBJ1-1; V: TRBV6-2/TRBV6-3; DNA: TGTGCCAGCAGTTACTCGAGCGGCAGGGCTTGGACTGAAGCTTTCTTT; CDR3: CASSYSSGRAWTEAFF
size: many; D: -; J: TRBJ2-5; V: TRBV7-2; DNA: TGTGCCAGCAGCAGACGGGCAGCCCAAGAGACCCAGTACTTC; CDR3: CASSRRAAQETQYF
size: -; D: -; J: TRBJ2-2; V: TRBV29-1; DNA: TGCAGCGTTGACCGCCGTGACACCGGGGAGCTGTTTTTT; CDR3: CSVDRRDTGELFF
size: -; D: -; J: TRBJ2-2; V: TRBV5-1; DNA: TGCGCCAGCAGCCCATTACTAGCTTCGAACACCGGGGAGCTGTTTTTT; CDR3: CASSPLLASNTGELFF